This T cell receptor beta chain emerged from a study of T cell changes during pregnancy in multiple sclerosis. Profiled with immunoSEQ multiplex PCR; TCRdb holds only in-frame clones, not every one. Altogether approximately 61,000 clones are present, roughly 88% being singletons, with the ten largest covering over 1.5%. The CDR3 spans 17 residues. Trimming cost V 2 bases and J 0 bases; bases outside gene matches: 7. The germline CDR1 and CDR2 sequences are SGHDT and YYEEEE. The sequences come from peripheral blood, collected in the first trimester of pregnancy. The origin of this receptor is a female donor with multiple sclerosis, enrolled in a pregnancy study. V gene TRBV5-6 combines with J gene TRBJ2-2; 7 bases are shared with TRBD2. The CDR3 bases are TGTGCCAGCAGCTTCGGGCGGGAGAGGACGAACACCGGGGAGCTGTTTTTT. Protein sequence: CASSFGRERTNTGELFF.